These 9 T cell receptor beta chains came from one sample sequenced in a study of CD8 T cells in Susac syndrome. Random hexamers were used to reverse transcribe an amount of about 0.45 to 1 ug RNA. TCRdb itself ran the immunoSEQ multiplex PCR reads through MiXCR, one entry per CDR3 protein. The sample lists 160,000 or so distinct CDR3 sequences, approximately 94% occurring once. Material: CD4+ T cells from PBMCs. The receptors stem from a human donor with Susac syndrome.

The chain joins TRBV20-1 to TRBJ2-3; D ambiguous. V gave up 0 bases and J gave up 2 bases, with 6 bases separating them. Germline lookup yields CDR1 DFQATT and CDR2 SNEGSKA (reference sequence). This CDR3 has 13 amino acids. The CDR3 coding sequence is TGCAGTGCTAGAGATCCCTCCACAGATACGCAGTATTTT. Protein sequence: CSARDPSTDTQYF.

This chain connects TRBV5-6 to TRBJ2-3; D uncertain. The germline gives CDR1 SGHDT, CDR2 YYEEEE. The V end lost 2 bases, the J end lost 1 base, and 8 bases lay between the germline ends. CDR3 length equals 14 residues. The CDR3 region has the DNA TGTGCCAGCAGCTTAAAGGGTGGCACAGATACGCAGTATTTT. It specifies CASSLKGGTDTQYF.

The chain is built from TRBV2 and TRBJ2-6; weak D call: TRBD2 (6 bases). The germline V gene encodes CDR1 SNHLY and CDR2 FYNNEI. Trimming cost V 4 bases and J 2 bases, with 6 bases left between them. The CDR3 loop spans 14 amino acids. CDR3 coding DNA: TGTGCCAGCAGTGGCGGGGCTGGGGCCAACGTCCTGACTTTC. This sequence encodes CASSGGAGANVLTF.

DNA for the CDR3: TGTGCCAGCAGTCGCGGAGTGGTTTTGAACACTGAAGCTTTCTTT. It codes for CASSRGVVLNTEAFF. The chain joins TRBV6-5 to TRBJ1-1, with D unclear. V shed 5 bases and J shed 0 bases, with 13 bases lying between them. CDR3 length: 15 amino acids. Germline V gene sequence: CDR1 MNHEY, CDR2 SVGAGI.

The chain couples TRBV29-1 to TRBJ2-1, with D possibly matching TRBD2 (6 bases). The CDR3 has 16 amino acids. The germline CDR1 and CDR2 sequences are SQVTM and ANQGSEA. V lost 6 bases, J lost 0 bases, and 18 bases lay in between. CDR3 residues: CSVEIGTGSSYNEQFF. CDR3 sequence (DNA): TGCAGCGTCGAAATCGGGACTGGGAGCTCCTACAATGAGCAGTTCTTC.

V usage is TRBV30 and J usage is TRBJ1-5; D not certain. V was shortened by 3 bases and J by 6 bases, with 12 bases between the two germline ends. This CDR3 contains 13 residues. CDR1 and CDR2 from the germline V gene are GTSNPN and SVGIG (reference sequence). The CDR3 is CAWRREEGQPQHF. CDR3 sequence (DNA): TGTGCCTGGAGGCGGGAAGAGGGTCAGCCCCAGCATTTT.

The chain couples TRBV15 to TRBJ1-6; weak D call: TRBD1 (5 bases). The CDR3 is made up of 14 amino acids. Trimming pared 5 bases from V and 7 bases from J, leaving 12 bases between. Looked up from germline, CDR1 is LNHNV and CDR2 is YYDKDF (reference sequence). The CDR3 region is CATSGGGLNSPLHF. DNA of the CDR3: TGTGCCACCAGCGGGGGGGGGTTAAATTCACCCCTCCACTTT.

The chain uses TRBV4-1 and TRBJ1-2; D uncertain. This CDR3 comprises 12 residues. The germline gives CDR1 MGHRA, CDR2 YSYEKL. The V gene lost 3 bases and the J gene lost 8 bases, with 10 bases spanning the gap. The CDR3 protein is CASSQEDRGYTF. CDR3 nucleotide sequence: TGCGCCAGCAGCCAGGAGGACCGAGGCTACACCTTC.

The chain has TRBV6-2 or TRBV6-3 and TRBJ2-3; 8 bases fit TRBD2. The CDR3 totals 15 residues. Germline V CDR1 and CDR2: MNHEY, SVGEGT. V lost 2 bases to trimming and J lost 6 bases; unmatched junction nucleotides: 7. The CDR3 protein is CASSYPGTRPDTQYF. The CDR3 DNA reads TGTGCCAGCAGTTACCCCGGGACTAGACCCGATACGCAGTATTTT.